There are many counts of the clone carrying this T cell receptor (beta chain). Its antigen remains unidentified. Each CDR3 protein is one row after TCRdb ran MiXCR on the RACE reads. Of more than 300,000 distinct CDR3 sequences listed, about 5.4% are singletons. The germline CDR1 and CDR2 sequences are SGHTA and FQGNSA. V was pared by 1 base and J by 7 bases, with 16 bases of the junction left unmatched. The CDR3 spans 19 residues. The data were obtained in a study of human T cells and chemical hapten exposure. Study-wide results and limits: In the PT1 data, expanded TCR counts showed a positive correlation with patch test score. Expanded TCRs created a significantly greater count of big CDR3 similarity clusters than controls did. Following DPC sensitization, TCRs present above 1 in 1000 frequency showed no change.

The time point denotes: pre-sensitization, week 0. Treatment given: therapeutic diphenylcyclopropenone sensitization with weekly scalp DPC. Specimen: whole blood, collected in connection with sensitization to the hapten diphenylcyclopropenone (DPC). The V call is TRBV7-2, the J call TRBJ2-3; 11 nucleotides align to TRBD2. This TCR derives from a woman younger than 30 with alopecia areata. Some clones in this sample may be carry-over from other donors' samples. This chain's CDR3 is CASSLVPRSSGGLQHTQYF. CDR3 nucleotides: TGTGCCAGCAGCTTAGTCCCCAGATCTAGCGGGGGGCTGCAGCATACGCAGTATTTT.